A single sample gave rise to the 21 T cell receptor beta chains below, sequenced in a study of cytomegalovirus exposure and HLA in healthy donors (dated by TCRdb to the late 2010s). Library preparation used the immunoSEQ multiplex PCR assay. For the multiplex PCR, a mixture combining 60 forward primers for TCR Vbeta segments and 13 reverse primers for TCR Jbeta segments was used. What TCRdb holds here is the immuneACCESS table cut down to in-frame rearrangements. Part of the clones is not present; checked against another copy, under half of the missing clones reflect an unresolved V gene, and the others are unexplained. A total of 170,000 or so clones appear in this sample, 75% to 90% of them only once. The top ten clonotypes cover under 0.85% of the sample. Sequenced sample: PBMCs. These receptor sequences come from a boy between 10 and 17 years old in good health and CMV-seronegative.

The chain uses TRBV13 and TRBJ2-5; the D gene is possibly TRBD2 (5 bases). The DNA end is more similar to TRBJ2-7, so the J call may be wrong. Germline loops: CDR1 PRHDT, CDR2 FYEKMQ (reference sequence). This CDR3 has 15 amino acids. The CDR3 DNA reads TGTGCCAGCAGCTTAAGGATGTCAAAGGGAGACGAGCAGTACTTC. It yields the protein CASSLRMSKGDEQYF.

V gene TRBV18 combines with J gene TRBJ2-3; TRBD2 aligns across 13 bases. Germline V gene lookup returns CDR1 KGHSH and CDR2 LQKENI. This CDR3 has 19 amino acids. With V trimmed by 6 bases and J by 4 bases, 16 bases remained unmatched. The CDR3 sequence: CASSGTSGATRSVPDTQYF. The CDR3 DNA follows: TGTGCCAGCTCCGGGACTAGCGGGGCCACCCGGTCGGTTCCAGATACGCAGTATTTT.

The chain combines TRBV19 with TRBJ1-2; tentatively, D is TRBD1 (6 bases). V dropped 5 bases and J dropped 1 base, with 11 bases sitting between them. The CDR3 is 14 amino acids. Germline V CDR1 and CDR2: LNHDA, SQIVND (reference sequence). The CDR3 DNA reads as TGTGCCAGTAGTGGACAGCTGATTAACTATGGCTACACCTTC. Residues: CASSGQLINYGYTF.

This chain joins TRBV5-1 and TRBJ2-5; D not resolved. CDR1 and CDR2 (germline): SGHRS, YFSETQ. The CDR3 runs 11 residues. Trimming removed 5 bases from V and 5 bases from J, with 7 bases in between. CDR3 residues: CASRYQETQYF. CDR3 nucleotides: TGCGCCAGCAGGTATCAGGAGACCCAGTACTTC.

The chain couples TRBV7-8 to TRBJ2-5, with 7 bases that match TRBD1. CDR1 and CDR2 from the germline V gene are SGHVS and FQNEAQ. The CDR3 is made up of 14 amino acids. The trim removed 3 bases at V and 6 bases at J, leaving 7 bases unmatched. CDR3 region: CASSFRDRPKTQYF. The CDR3 DNA is TGTGCCAGCAGCTTTCGGGACAGACCCAAGACCCAGTACTTC.

V gene TRBV10-3 combines with J gene TRBJ2-2; 7 nucleotides align to TRBD2. Trimming took 4 bases from V and 4 from J; bases not matched to a gene: 3. Germline V gene lookup returns CDR1 ENHRY and CDR2 SYGVKD. The CDR3 has 14 amino acids. CDR3 sequence (DNA): TGTGCCATCAGTGCGCGGGGGAGCACCGGGGAGCTGTTTTTT. Its translation: CAISARGSTGELFF.

A single count supports this clone. The chain couples TRBV30 to TRBJ2-3; 10 bases are a match to TRBD2. The V gene end was trimmed by 2 bases and the J gene end by 0 bases; junction bases not matched to a gene: 5. The CDR3 extends over 16 amino acids. From germline, CDR1 is GTSNPN and CDR2 SVGIG (reference sequence). The CDR3 spells CAWSSVLAGSTDTQYF. The DNA of the CDR3 is TGTGCCTGGAGTAGTGTACTAGCGGGAAGCACAGATACGCAGTATTTT.

V is TRBV5-4 and J is TRBJ2-7, with TRBD1 as a possible D gene (6 bases). The CDR3 contains 15 residues. Germline CDR1 SGHNT, CDR2 YYREEE (reference sequence). V was trimmed by 1 base and J by 2 bases, leaving 13 bases between them. For the CDR3, the DNA is TGTGCCAGCAGCTTGCAGGGGATGCTTACCTACGAGCAGTACTTC. Its translation: CASSLQGMLTYEQYF.

In this sample, this clone turned up once. The chain employs TRBV4-3 and TRBJ2-5; 9 nucleotides align to TRBD1. The trim removed 1 base at V and 11 bases at J, leaving 14 bases unmatched. The CDR3 runs to 16 residues. Looked up from germline, CDR1 is LGHNA and CDR2 is YSLEER. This CDR3 is CASSQVYGTGNWEQYF. Written as DNA, the CDR3 is TGCGCCAGCAGCCAAGTATACGGGACAGGGAATTGGGAGCAGTACTTC.

V usage is TRBV27 and J usage is TRBJ1-1; 8 bases are shared with TRBD1. Germline lookup yields CDR1 MNHEY and CDR2 SMNVEV (reference sequence). CDR3 length equals 15 residues. V shed 5 bases and J 5 bases; nucleotides not matched to a gene: 10. CDR3 in amino acids: CASSPRTGFETEAFF. The CDR3 region has the DNA TGTGCCAGCAGTCCCCGGACAGGGTTTGAGACTGAAGCTTTCTTT.

The chain is built from TRBV27 and TRBJ2-7; 9 nucleotides line up with TRBD2. This CDR3 has 20 amino acids. The germline gives CDR1 MNHEY, CDR2 SMNVEV (reference sequence). Trimming removed 1 base from V and 4 bases from J; junction bases left unmatched: 20. The CDR3 region is CASSLYSPPVTGLALYEQYF. DNA of the CDR3: TGTGCCAGCAGTTTATACAGCCCCCCGGTCACGGGACTAGCCTTATACGAGCAGTACTTC.

The gene calls are TRBV10-3 and TRBJ1-3; 9 nucleotides match TRBD1. J was trimmed by 0 bases and V by 0 bases; bases with no gene match: 3. From germline, CDR1 is ENHRY and CDR2 SYGVKD. The CDR3 spans 17 residues. In DNA, the CDR3 is TGTGCCATCAGTGAGTCGAGGGACAGGGCCTCTGGAAACACCATATATTTT. Residues: CAISESRDRASGNTIYF.

V and J are TRBV5-1 and TRBJ1-2; 8 nucleotides agree with TRBD1. Germline assignment: CDR1 SGHRS and CDR2 YFSETQ. This CDR3 comprises 14 residues. J lost 3 bases, V lost 4 bases, and 5 bases had no gene match. The CDR3 DNA is TGCGCCAGCAGCGGAACAGGGGGGGACTATGGCTACACCTTC. Amino acids: CASSGTGGDYGYTF.

The chain carries TRBV27 and TRBJ1-4; 8 bases fit TRBD1. Germline V gene data show CDR1 as MNHEY and CDR2 as SMNVEV (reference sequence). V was pared by 5 bases and J by 10 bases, with 12 bases of the junction left unmatched. The CDR3 sequence is 15 residues long. CDR3 in amino acids: CASSLMTGVGLKLFF. CDR3 nucleotide sequence: TGTGCCAGCAGTCTAATGACAGGGGTGGGCCTAAAACTGTTTTTT.

The chain employs TRBV6-1 and TRBJ1-5; maybe TRBD1 (6 bases). The V end was cut by 7 bases, the J end by 3 bases, with 16 bases between. Per germline, CDR1 MNHNS and CDR2 SASEGT. This CDR3 comprises 15 residues. The CDR3 sequence: CASTPADSFNQPQHF. The CDR3 nucleotides are TGTGCCAGCACCCCGGCGGACAGCTTCAATCAGCCCCAGCATTTT.

In this sample, this clone turned up once. The chain joins TRBV28 to TRBJ1-2; 10 bases fit TRBD1. The CDR3 loop spans 14 amino acids. V gave up 6 bases and J gave up 4 bases; unmatched junction bases: 5. CDR1 is MDHEN and CDR2 is SYDVKM in the germline V gene. CDR3 bases: TGTGCCAGCAGACGACAGGGGGCTCGCTATGGCTACACCTTC. It translates to CASRRQGARYGYTF.

The chain employs TRBV4-3 and TRBJ2-3; 7 bases fit TRBD2. This CDR3 spans 15 amino acids. Germline V gives CDR1 LGHNA, CDR2 YSLEER. The J segment lost 2 bases and the V segment lost 5 bases, leaving 7 bases of the junction unmatched. CDR3 amino acids: CASSSRDYLTDTQYF. CDR3 bases: TGCGCCAGCAGCAGCCGGGACTACCTCACAGATACGCAGTATTTT.

The CDR3 region has the DNA TGTGCCAGCAGCTTAGGCAGTAGCAGGGTTGAAAAACTGTTTTTT. Its protein is CASSLGSSRVEKLFF. The chain is built from TRBV13 and TRBJ1-4, with a weak D call TRBD1 (5 bases). The CDR3 is 15 residues long. The V end was cut by 0 bases, the J end by 7 bases, with 12 bases between. Germline CDR1 is PRHDT and CDR2 is FYEKMQ (reference sequence). The full variable domain, rest sourced from reference TRBV13 and TRBJ1-4, is AAGVIQSPRHLIKEKRETATLKCYPIPRHDTVYWYQQGPGQDPQFLISFYEKMQSDKGSIPDRFSAQQFSDYHSELNMSSLELGDSALYFCASSLGSSRVEKLFFGSGTQLSVL.

This clone was picked up one time. V is TRBV5-6 and J is TRBJ1-4; TRBD1 might be the D (5 bases). V was shortened by 1 base and J by 8 bases, with 15 bases between the two germline ends. The CDR3 has 15 residues. Germline V lookup: CDR1 SGHDT, CDR2 YYEEEE. The CDR3 sequence is CASSLTTWGGEKLFF. The CDR3 DNA is TGTGCCAGCAGCTTGACCACCTGGGGCGGCGAAAAACTGTTTTTT.

The chain recombines TRBV27 with TRBJ2-7; a possible D gene is TRBD1 (6 bases). In germline, CDR1 is MNHEY, CDR2 SMNVEV (reference sequence). The CDR3 runs 15 residues. The V end lost 5 bases, the J end lost 2 bases, and 16 bases lay between the germline ends. Here the CDR3 reads CASSDPLTGPYEQYF. DNA of the CDR3: TGTGCCAGCAGTGACCCTCTAACAGGGCCCTACGAGCAGTACTTC.

This chain connects TRBV9 to TRBJ2-7; 8 bases fit TRBD2. The CDR3 has 14 residues. V was pared by 2 bases and J by 6 bases, with 7 bases of the junction left unmatched. CDR1 is SGDLS and CDR2 is YYNGEE in the germline V gene. The CDR3: CASSVSGRGGEQYF. For the CDR3, the DNA is TGTGCCAGCAGCGTCAGCGGCCGGGGGGGCGAGCAGTACTTC. The whole variable domain, filled in from reference TRBV9 and TRBJ2-7, reads DSGVTQTPKHLITATGQRVTLRCSPRSGDLSVYWYQQSLDQGLQFLIQYYNGEERAKGNILERFSAQQFPDLHSELNLSSLELGDSALYFCASSVSGRGGEQYFGPGTRLTVT.